This T cell receptor (beta chain) was identified in a study of CD8 T cells in ankylosing spondylitis. Regarding the study as a whole: Disease-linked clones were found to be CD8+ and relatively rare in peripheral blood. Characteristic of ankylosing spondylitis blood, it appeared, was a TCR beta motif comprising eight highly homologous variants. There were earlier reports of some motif variants in reactive arthritis synovial fluid and blood.

This clonotype was found a few times. No antigen is known for it. TCRdb redid the calling of the 5' RACE reads with MiXCR, one entry per CDR3 protein. The sample includes approximately 240,000 distinct CDR3 sequences, about 10% seen only once; the top ten take around 3%. This CDR3 has 15 residues. Germline V gives CDR1 DFQATT, CDR2 SNEGSKA (reference sequence). The V gene end was trimmed by 2 bases and the J gene end by 2 bases; junction bases not matched to a gene: 5. The clonotype was recovered from a male donor with ankylosing spondylitis or in good health (not recorded which). Sequenced material: blood, either unsorted or a sorted T cell fraction (not recorded which). The chain recombines TRBV20-1 with TRBJ2-7, with 11 nucleotides matching TRBD2. CDR3 sequence (DNA): TGCAGTGCTAGACTTAGCGGGAGGGAGGCCTACGAGCAGTACTTC. Its translation is CSARLSGREAYEQYF.